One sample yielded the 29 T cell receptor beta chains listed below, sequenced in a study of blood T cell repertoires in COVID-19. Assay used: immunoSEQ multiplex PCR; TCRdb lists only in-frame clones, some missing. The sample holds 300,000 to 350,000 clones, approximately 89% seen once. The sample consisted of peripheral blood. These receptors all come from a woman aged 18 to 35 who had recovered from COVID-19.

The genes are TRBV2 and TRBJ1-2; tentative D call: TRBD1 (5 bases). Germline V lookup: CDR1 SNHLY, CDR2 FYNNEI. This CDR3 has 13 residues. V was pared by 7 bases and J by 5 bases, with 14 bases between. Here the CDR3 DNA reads TGTGCCAGCAAAGGACAAAGCTTTTATGGCTACACCTTC. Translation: CASKGQSFYGYTF.

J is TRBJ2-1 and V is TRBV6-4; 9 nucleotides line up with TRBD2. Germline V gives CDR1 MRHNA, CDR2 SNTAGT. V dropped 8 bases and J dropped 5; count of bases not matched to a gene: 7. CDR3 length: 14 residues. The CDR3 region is CASAGLARHNEQFF. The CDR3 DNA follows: TGTGCCAGCGCCGGACTAGCGAGACACAATGAGCAGTTCTTC.

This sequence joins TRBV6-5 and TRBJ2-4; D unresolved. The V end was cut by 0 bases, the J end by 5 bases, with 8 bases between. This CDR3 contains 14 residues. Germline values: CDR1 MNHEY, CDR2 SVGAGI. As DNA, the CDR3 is TGTGCCAGCAGTTACTCGAGAACCGAAAACATTCAGTACTTC. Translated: CASSYSRTENIQYF.

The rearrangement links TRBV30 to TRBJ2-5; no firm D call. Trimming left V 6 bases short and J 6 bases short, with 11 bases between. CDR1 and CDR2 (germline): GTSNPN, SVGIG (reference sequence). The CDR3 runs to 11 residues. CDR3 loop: CACTPEKTQYF. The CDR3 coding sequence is TGTGCCTGTACCCCCGAGAAGACCCAGTACTTC.

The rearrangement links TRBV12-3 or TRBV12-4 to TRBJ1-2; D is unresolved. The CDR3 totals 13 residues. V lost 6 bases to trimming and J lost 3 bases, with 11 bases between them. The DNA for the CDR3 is TGTGCCAGCAGCCTAGGTCCTGACTATGGCTACACCTTC. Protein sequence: CASSLGPDYGYTF.

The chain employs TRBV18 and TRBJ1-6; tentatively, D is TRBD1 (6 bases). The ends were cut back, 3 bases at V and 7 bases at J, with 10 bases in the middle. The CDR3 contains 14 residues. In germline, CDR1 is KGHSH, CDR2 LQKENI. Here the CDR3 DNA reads TGTGCCAGCTCACCGAAACAGGGAAATTCACCCCTCCACTTT. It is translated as CASSPKQGNSPLHF.

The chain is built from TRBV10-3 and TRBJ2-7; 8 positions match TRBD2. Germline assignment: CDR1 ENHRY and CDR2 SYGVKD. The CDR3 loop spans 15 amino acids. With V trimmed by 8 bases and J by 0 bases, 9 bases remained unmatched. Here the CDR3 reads CAICGCGRNSYEQYV. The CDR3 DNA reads TGTGCCATCTGTGGTTGCGGGAGGAACTCCTACGAGCAGTACGTC.

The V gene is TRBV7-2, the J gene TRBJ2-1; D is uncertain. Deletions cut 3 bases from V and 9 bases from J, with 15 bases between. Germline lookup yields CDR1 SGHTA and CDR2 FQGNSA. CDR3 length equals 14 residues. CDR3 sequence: CASSLSLQSGEQFF. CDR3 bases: TGTGCCAGCAGCTTGAGTTTGCAATCCGGTGAGCAGTTCTTC.

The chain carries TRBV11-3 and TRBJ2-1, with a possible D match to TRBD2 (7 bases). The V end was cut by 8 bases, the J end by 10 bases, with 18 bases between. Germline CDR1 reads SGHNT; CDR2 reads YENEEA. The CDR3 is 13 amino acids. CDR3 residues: CASGGREKYEQFF. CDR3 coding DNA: TGTGCCAGCGGGGGGCGGGAGAAGTACGAGCAGTTCTTC.

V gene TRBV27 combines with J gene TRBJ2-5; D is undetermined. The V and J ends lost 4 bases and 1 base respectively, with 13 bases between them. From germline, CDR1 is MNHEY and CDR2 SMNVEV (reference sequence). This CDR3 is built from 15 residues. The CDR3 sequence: CASSSRAELQETQYF. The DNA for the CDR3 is TGTGCCAGCAGTTCGCGCGCGGAGCTCCAAGAGACCCAGTACTTC.

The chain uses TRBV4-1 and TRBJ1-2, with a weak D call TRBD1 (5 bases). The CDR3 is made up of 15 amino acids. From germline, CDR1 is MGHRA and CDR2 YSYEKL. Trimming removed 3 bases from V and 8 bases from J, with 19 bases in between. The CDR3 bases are TGCGCCAGCAGCCACACCCCGGGCAGGGAGGTGGGCTACACCTTC. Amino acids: CASSHTPGREVGYTF.

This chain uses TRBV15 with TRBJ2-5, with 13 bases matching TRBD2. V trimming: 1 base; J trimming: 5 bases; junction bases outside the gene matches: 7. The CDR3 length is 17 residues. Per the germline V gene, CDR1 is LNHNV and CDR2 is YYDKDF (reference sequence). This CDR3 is CATSRGGLAGVGETQYF. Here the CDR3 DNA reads TGTGCCACCAGCAGAGGCGGACTAGCGGGAGTCGGGGAGACCCAGTACTTC. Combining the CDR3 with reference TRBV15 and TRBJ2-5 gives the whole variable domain DAMVIQNPRYQVTQFGKPVTLSCSQTLNHNVMYWYQQKSSQAPKLLFHYYDKDFNNEADTPDNFQSRRPNTSFCFLDIRSPGLGDTAMYLCATSRGGLAGVGETQYFGPGTRLLVL.

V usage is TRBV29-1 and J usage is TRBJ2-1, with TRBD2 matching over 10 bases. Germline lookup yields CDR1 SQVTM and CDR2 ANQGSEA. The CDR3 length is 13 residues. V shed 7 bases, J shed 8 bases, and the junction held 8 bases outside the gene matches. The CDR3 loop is CSGEREGGDEQFF. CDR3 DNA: TGCAGCGGGGAGCGGGAGGGAGGGGATGAGCAGTTCTTC.

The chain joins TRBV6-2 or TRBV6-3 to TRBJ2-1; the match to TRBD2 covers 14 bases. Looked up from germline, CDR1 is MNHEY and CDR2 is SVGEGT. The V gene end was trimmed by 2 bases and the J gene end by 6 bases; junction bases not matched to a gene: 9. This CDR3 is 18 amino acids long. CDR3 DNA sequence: TGTGCCAGCAGTTACCCCGGACTAGCGGGAGGTACCCTCAATGAGCAGTTCTTC. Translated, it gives CASSYPGLAGGTLNEQFF.

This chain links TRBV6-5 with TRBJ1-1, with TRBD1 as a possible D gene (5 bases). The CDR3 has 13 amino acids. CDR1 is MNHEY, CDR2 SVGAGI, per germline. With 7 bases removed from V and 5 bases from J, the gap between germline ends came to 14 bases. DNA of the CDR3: TGTGCCAGCACTCAACGGGGGGGGACTGAAGCTTTCTTT. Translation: CASTQRGGTEAFF.

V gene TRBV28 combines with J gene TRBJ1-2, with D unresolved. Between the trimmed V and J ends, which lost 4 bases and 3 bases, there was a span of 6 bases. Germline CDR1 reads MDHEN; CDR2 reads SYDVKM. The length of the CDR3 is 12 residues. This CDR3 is CASSSLDYGYTF. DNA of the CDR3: TGTGCCAGCAGTTCTTTAGACTATGGCTACACCTTC.

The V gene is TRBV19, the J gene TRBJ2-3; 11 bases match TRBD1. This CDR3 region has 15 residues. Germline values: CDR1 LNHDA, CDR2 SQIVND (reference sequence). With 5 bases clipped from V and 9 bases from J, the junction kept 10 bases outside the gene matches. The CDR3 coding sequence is TGTGCCAGTAGTCCCGGGACAGGGGGAAGGGGGACGCAGTATTTT. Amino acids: CASSPGTGGRGTQYF. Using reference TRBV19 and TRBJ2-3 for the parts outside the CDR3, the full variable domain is DGGITQSPKYLFRKEGQNVTLSCEQNLNHDAMYWYRQDPGQGLRLIYYSQIVNDFQKGDIAEGYSVSREKKESFPLTVTSAQKNPTAFYLCASSPGTGGRGTQYFGPGTRLTVL.

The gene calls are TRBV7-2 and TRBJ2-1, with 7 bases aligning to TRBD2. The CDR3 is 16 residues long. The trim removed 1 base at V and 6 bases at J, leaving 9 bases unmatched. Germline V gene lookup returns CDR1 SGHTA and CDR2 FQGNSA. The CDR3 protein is CASSLVIAGPRNEQFF. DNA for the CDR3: TGTGCCAGCAGCTTAGTGATAGCGGGCCCCCGCAATGAGCAGTTCTTC.

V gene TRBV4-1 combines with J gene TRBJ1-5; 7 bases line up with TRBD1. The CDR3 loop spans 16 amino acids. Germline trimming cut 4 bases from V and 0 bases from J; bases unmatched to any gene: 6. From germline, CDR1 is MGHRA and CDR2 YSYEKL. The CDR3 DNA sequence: TGCGCCAGCAGCCCGGGAAGGGGGCTTAGCAATCAGCCCCAGCATTTT. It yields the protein CASSPGRGLSNQPQHF.

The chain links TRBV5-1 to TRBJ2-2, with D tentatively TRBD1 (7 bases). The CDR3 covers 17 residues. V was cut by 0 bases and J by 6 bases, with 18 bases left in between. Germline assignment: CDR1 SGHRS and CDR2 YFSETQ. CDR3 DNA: TGCGCCAGCAGCTTGGACGCCTACCAGGGGGAGGCCGGGGAGCTGTTTTTT. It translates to CASSLDAYQGEAGELFF. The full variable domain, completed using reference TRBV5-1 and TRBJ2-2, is KAGVTQTPRYLIKTRGQQVTLSCSPISGHRSVSWYQQTPGQGLQFLFEYFSETQRNKGNFPGRFSGRQFSNSRSEMNVSTLELGDSALYLCASSLDAYQGEAGELFFGEGSRLTVL.

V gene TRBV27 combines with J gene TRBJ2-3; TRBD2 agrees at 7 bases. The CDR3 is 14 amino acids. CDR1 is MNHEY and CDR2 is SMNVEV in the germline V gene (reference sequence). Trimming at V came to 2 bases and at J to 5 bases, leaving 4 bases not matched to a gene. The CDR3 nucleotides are TGTGCCAGCAGTTTAGGCGGGAGTGGAGATACGCAGTATTTT. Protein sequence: CASSLGGSGDTQYF.

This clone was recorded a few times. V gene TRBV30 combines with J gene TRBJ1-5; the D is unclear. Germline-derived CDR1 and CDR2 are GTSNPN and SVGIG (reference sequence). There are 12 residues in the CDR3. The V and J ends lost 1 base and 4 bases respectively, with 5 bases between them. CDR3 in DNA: TGTGCCTGGAGTGAACATAATCAGCCCCAGCATTTT. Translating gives CAWSEHNQPQHF.

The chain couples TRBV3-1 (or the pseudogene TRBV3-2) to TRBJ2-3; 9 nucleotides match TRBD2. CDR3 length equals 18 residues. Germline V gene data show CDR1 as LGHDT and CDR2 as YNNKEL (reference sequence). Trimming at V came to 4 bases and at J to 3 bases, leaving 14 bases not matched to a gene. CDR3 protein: CASSPQRREGRETDTQYF. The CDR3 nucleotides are TGTGCCAGCAGCCCCCAGAGGCGGGAGGGGCGGGAAACAGATACGCAGTATTTT.

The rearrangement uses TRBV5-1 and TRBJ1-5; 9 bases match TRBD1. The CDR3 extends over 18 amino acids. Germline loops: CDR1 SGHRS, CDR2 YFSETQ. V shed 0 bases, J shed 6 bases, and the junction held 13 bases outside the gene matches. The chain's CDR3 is CASSLGPGQGPGRQPQHF. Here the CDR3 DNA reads TGCGCCAGCAGCTTGGGTCCTGGACAGGGGCCCGGGCGTCAGCCCCAGCATTTT.

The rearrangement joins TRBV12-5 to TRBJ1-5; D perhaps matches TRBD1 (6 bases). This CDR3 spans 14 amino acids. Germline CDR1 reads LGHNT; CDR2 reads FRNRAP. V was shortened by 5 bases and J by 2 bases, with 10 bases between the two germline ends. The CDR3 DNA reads TGTGCTAGTGGTGTAGGGGGTGGCAATCAGCCCCAGCATTTT. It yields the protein CASGVGGGNQPQHF.

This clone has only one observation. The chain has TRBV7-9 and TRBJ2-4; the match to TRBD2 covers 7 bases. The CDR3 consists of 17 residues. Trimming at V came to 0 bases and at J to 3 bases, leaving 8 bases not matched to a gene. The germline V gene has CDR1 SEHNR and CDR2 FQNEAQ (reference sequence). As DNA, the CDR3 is TGTGCCAGCAGCTTAGCCACTCTTGGGGGGGGCAAAAACATTCAGTACTTC. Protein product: CASSLATLGGGKNIQYF.

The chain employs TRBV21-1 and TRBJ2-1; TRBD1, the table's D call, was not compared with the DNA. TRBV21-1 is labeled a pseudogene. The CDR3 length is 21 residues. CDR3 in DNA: TGTGCCAGCAGCAAGCACTGGGGGACAGGGCTTGGTCACACGCGAGGAACCACGCTCATCTTC. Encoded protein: CASSKHWGTGLGHTRGTTLIF.

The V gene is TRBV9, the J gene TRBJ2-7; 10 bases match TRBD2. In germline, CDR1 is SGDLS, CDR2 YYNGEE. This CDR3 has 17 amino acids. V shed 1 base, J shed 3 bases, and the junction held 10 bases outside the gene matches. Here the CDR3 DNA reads TGTGCCAGCAGCGTATTCTTTGCTAGCGGGAGTGGCTACGAGCAGTACGTC. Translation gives CASSVFFASGSGYEQYV.

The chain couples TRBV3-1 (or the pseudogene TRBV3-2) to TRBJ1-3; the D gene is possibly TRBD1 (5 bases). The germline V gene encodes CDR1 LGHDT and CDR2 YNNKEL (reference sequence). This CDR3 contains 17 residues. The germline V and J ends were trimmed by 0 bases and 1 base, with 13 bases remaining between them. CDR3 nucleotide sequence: TGTGCCAGCAGCCAAGATCCAGGGATGGAATCTGGAAACACCATATATTTT. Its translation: CASSQDPGMESGNTIYF.